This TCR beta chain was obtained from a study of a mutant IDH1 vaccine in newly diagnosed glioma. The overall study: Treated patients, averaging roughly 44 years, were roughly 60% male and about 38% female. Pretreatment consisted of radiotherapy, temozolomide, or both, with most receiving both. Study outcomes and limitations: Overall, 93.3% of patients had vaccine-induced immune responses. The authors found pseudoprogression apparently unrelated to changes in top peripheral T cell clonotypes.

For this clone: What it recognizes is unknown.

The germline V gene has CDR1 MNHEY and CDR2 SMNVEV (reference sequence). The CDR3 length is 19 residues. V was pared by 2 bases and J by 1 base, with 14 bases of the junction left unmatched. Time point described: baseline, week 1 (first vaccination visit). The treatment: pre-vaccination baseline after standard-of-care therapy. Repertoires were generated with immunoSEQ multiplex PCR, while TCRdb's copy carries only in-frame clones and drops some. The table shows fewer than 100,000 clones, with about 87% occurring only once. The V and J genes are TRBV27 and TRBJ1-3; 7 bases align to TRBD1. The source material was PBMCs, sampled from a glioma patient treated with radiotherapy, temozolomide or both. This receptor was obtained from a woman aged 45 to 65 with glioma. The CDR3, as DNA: TGTGCCAGCAGTTTAAGGGGGCCGGGGATAAATCTTTCTGGAAACACCATATATTTT. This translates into CASSLRGPGINLSGNTIYF.